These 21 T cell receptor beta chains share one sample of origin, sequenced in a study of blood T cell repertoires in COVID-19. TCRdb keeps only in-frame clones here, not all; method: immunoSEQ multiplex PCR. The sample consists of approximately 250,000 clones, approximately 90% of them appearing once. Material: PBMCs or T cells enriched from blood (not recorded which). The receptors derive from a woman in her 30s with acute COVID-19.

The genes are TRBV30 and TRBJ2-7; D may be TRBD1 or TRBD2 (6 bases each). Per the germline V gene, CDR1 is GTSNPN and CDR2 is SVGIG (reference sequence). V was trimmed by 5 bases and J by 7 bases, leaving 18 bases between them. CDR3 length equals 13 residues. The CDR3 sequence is CAWGTLFGGEQYF. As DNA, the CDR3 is TGTGCCTGGGGGACACTCTTCGGGGGAGAGCAGTACTTC. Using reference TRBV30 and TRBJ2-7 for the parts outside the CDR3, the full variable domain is SQTIHQWPATLVQPVGSPLSLECTVEGTSNPNLYWYRQAAGRGLQLLFYSVGIGQISSEVPQNLSASRPQDRQFILSSKKLLLSDSGFYLCAWGTLFGGEQYFGPGTRLTVT.

Here the CDR3 reads CASSFGGRPGTDTQYF. CDR3 DNA sequence: TGTGCCAGCAGTTTTGGCGGGAGGCCGGGCACAGATACGCAGTATTTT. The genes are TRBV27 and TRBJ2-3; 8 positions agree with TRBD2. CDR3 size: 16 residues. J lost 1 base, V lost 3 bases, and 6 bases had no gene match. Germline V lookup: CDR1 MNHEY, CDR2 SMNVEV (reference sequence).

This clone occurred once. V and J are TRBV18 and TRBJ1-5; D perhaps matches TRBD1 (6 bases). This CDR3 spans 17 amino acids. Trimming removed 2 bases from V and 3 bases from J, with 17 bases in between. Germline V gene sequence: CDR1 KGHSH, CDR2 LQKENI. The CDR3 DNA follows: TGTGCCAGCTCACCATCGGTGTCAGGGGCAGCCAATCAGCCCCAGCATTTT. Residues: CASSPSVSGAANQPQHF.

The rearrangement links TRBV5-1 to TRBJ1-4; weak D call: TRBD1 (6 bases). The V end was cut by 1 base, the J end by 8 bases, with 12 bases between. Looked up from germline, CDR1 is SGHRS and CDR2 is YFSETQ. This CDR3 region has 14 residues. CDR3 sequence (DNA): TGCGCCAGCAGCTTGTTAGGGGGTGAGGAAAAACTGTTTTTT. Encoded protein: CASSLLGGEEKLFF.

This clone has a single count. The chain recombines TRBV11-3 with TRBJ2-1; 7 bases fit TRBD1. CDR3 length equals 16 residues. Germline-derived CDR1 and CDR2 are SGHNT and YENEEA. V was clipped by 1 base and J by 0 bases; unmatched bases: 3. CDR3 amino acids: CASSLVGTDSYNEQFF. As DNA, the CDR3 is TGTGCCAGCAGCTTAGTCGGGACAGACTCCTACAATGAGCAGTTCTTC.

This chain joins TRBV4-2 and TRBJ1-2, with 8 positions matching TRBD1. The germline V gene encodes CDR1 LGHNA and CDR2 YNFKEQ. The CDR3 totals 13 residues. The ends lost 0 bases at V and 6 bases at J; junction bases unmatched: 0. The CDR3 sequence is CASSQETGDGYTF. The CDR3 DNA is TGTGCCAGCAGCCAAGAGACAGGGGATGGCTACACCTTC.

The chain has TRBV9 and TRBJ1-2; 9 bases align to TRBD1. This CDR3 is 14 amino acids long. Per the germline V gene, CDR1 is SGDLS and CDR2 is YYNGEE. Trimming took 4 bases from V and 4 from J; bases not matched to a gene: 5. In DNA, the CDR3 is TGTGCCAGCAGCCCCGGGACAGGGACCTATGGCTACACCTTC. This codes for CASSPGTGTYGYTF.

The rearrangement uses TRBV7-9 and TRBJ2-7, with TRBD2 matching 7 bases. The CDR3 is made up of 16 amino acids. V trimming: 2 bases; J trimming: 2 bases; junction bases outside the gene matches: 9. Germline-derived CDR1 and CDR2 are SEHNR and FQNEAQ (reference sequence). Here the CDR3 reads CASSLLAEGKAYEQYF. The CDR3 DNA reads TGTGCCAGCAGCTTACTAGCGGAAGGGAAGGCCTACGAGCAGTACTTC.

CDR3 sequence reads: CASSLRRTEAFF. The CDR3 DNA reads as TGTGCCAGCAGTTTAAGGAGGACTGAAGCTTTCTTT. V gene TRBV28 combines with J gene TRBJ1-1; D gene uncertain. With 2 bases removed from V and 5 bases from J, the gap between germline ends came to 6 bases. The CDR3 runs 12 residues. Germline V gene sequence: CDR1 MDHEN, CDR2 SYDVKM.

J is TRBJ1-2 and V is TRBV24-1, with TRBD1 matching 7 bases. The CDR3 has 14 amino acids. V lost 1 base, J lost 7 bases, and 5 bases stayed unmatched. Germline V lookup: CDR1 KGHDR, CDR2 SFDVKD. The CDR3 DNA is TGTGCCACCAGTGATTTAGCAGGGGGAGGTGGCTACACCTTC. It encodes CATSDLAGGGGYTF.

CDR3 nucleotide sequence: TGTGCCAGCAGTGAAGCGTCTAGCGGACCAGATACGCAGTATTTT. Its protein is CASSEASSGPDTQYF. This chain connects TRBV2 to TRBJ2-3; TRBD2 agrees at 7 bases. J lost 4 bases, V lost 0 bases, and 4 bases had no gene match. This CDR3 contains 15 residues. Germline-derived CDR1 and CDR2 are SNHLY and FYNNEI.

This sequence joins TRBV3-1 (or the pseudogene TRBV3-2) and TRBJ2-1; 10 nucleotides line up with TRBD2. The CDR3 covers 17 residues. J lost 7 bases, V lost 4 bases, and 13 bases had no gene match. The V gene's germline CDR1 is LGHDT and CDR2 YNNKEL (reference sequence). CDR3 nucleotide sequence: TGTGCCAGCAGCCGCACGACTGCGGTAGCGGGAGGAAATGAGCAGTTCTTC. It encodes CASSRTTAVAGGNEQFF.

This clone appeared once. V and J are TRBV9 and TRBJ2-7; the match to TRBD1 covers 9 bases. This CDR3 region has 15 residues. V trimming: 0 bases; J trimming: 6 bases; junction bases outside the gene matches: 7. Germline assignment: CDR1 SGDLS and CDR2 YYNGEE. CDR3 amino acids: CASSVEGTGFSEQYF. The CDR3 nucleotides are TGTGCCAGCAGCGTAGAAGGGACAGGGTTCTCCGAGCAGTACTTC.

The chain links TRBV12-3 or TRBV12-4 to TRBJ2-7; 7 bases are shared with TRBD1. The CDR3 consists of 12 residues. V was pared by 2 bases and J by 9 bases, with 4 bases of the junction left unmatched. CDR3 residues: CASSLLTGWQYF. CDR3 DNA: TGTGCCAGCAGTTTACTGACAGGGTGGCAGTACTTC.

Here the CDR3 reads CASSLISENTEAFF. The CDR3 region has the DNA TGTGCCAGCAGTTTAATTTCAGAGAACACTGAAGCTTTCTTT. The chain has TRBV6-2 or TRBV6-3 and TRBJ1-1; D remains ambiguous. This CDR3 region has 14 residues. Germline CDR1 is MNHEY and CDR2 is SVGEGT. The V and J ends lost 4 bases and 1 base respectively, with 10 bases between them.

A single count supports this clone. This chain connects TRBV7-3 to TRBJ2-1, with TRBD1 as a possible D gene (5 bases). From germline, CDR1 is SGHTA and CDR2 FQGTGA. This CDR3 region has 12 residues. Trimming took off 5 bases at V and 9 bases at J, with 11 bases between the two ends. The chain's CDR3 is CASSTGGGEQFF. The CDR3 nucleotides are TGTGCCAGCAGCACAGGCGGCGGTGAGCAGTTCTTC.

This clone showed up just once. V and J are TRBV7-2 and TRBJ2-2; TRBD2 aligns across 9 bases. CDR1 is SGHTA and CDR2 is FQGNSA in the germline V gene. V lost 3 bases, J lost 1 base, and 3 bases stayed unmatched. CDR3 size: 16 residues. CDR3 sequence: CASSLTSGQNTGELFF. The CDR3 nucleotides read TGTGCCAGCAGCTTGACTAGCGGACAGAACACCGGGGAGCTGTTTTTT.

The CDR3 DNA reads as TGTGCCAGCCAGAATTACAATGAGCAGTTCTTC. It specifies CASQNYNEQFF. The rearrangement links TRBV6-6 to TRBJ2-1; D gene ambiguous. V lost 8 bases to trimming and J lost 4 bases, with 6 bases between them. CDR1 and CDR2 (germline): MNHNY, SVGAGI (reference sequence). CDR3 length equals 11 residues.

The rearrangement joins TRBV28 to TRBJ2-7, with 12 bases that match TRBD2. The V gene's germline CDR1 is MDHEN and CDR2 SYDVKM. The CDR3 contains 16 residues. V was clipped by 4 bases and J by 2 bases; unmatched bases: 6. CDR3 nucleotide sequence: TGTGCCAGCAGTTCCCGGACTAGCGGGACTGCCTACGAGCAGTACTTC. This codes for CASSSRTSGTAYEQYF. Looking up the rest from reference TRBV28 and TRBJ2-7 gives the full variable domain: DVKVTQSSRYLVKRTGEKVFLECVQDMDHENMFWYRQDPGLGLRLIYFSYDVKMKEKGDIPEGYSVSREKKERFSLILESASTNQTSMYLCASSSRTSGTAYEQYFGPGTRLTVT.

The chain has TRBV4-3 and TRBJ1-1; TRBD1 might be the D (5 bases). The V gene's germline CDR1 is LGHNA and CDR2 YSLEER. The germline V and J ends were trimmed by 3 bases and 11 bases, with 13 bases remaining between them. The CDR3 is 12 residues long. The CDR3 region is CASSQGPGRAFF. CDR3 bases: TGCGCCAGCAGCCAGGGGCCCGGGCGTGCTTTCTTT.

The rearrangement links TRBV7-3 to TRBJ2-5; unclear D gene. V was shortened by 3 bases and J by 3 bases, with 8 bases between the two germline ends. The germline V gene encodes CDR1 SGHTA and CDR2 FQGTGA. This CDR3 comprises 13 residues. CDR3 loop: CASSFFPEETQYF. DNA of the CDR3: TGTGCCAGCAGCTTCTTCCCTGAAGAGACCCAGTACTTC.